This T cell receptor (beta chain) was captured in a study of response to subunit inactivated influenza vaccine. TCRdb re-derived calls from the RT-PCR reads in MiXCR, one entry per CDR3 protein. Among 150,000 to 200,000 distinct CDR3 sequences listed, 10% to 15% were seen once. V lost 2 bases to trimming and J lost 0 bases; unmatched junction nucleotides: 4. Germline-derived CDR1 and CDR2 are WNHNN and SYGVQD (reference sequence). This CDR3 region has 17 residues. This sample also belongs to another study, concerning T cells expressing NK-cell markers. This second study notes: 5'RACE template switching with UMIs generated TCR beta cDNA. A few donors' CD3+CD56-NKG2C+ cells were dominated by the same clonotypes.

The V gene is TRBV10-1, the J gene TRBJ2-2; 9 bases are a match to TRBD2. The sequence derives from a man in his fifties or sixties who received an inactivated influenza vaccine. Specimen: CD8+ T cells sorted from PBMCs, collected roughly 13 days after vaccination. The CDR3 bases are TGCGCCAGCAGTGAGGTCCTAGCGGGGACGAACACCGGGGAGCTGTTTTTT. Its translation is CASSEVLAGTNTGELFF.